This T cell receptor beta chain was sequenced for a study of blood T cell repertoires in COVID-19. Study-wide background: T cells, B-cell-depleted T cells, or PBMCs provided the cDNA or gDNA that served as material.

Some clones are missing from TCRdb's copy, which holds only in-frame ones; the method was immunoSEQ multiplex PCR. The data contain some 400,000 clones, about 87% of them seen just once; the ten biggest clones take up under 1.5%. Trimming left V 1 base short and J 8 bases short, with 14 bases between. This CDR3 has 14 amino acids. The germline V gene has CDR1 KGHSH and CDR2 LQKENI. The study counted Cohort 3 donors as recovered given two negative PCRs, clearance, or symptom resolution. Sequenced input: PBMCs or T cells enriched from blood (not recorded which). V usage is TRBV18 and J usage is TRBJ1-2; D is perhaps TRBD1 (5 bases). This clonotype originated in a man aged 25 to 40 who had recovered from COVID-19. The CDR3 bases are TGTGCCAGCTCACCACAGGGGTTGACGGAGGGCTACACCTTC. Amino acids: CASSPQGLTEGYTF.